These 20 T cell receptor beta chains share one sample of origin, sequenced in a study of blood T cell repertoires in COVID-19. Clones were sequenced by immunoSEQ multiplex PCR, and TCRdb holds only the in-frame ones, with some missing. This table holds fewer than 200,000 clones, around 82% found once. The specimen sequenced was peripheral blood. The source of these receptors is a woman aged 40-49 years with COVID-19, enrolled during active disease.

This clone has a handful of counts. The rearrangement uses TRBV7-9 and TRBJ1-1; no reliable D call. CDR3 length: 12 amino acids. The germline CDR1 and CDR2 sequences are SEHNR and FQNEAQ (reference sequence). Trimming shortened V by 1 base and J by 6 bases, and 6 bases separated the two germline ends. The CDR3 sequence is CASSLVVSEAFF. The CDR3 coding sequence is TGTGCCAGCAGCTTAGTAGTTTCTGAAGCTTTCTTT.

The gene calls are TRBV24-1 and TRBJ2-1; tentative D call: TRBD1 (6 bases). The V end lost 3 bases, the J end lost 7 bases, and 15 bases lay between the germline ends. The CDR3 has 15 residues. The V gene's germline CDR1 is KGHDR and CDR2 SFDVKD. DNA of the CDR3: TGTGCCACCAGTGATGGTTCCGGGACAATTAATGAGCAGTTCTTC. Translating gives CATSDGSGTINEQFF.

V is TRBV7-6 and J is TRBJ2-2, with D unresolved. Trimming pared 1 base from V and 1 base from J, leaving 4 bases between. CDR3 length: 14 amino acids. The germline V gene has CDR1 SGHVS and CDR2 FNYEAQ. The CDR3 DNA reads TGTGCCAGCAGCTTAGTCAAGAACACCGGGGAGCTGTTTTTT. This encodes CASSLVKNTGELFF.

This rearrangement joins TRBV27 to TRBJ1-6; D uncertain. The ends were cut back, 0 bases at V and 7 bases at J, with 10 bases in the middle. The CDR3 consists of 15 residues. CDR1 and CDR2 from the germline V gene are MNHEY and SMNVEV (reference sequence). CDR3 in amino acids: CASSLSLEGNSPLHF. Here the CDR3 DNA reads TGTGCCAGCAGTTTATCGTTAGAGGGAAATTCACCCCTCCACTTT.

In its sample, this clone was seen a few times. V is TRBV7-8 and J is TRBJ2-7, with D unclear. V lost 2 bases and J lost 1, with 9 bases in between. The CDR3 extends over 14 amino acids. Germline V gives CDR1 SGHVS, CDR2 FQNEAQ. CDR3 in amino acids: CASSLRSRSYEQYV. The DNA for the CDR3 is TGTGCCAGCAGCTTAAGGTCTAGGTCCTACGAGCAGTACGTC.

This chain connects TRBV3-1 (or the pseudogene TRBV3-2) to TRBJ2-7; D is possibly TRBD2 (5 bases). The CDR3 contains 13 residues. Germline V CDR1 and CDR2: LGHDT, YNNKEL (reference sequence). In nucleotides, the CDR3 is TGTGCCAGCAGCCAAGATCTGGCGGGTGCCCTACTTGTC. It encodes CASSQDLAGALLV.

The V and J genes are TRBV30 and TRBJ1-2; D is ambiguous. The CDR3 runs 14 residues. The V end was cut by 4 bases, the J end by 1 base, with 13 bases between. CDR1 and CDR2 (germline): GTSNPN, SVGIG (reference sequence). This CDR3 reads CAWTKWAGNYGYTF. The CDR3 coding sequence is TGTGCCTGGACAAAGTGGGCCGGTAACTATGGCTACACCTTC.

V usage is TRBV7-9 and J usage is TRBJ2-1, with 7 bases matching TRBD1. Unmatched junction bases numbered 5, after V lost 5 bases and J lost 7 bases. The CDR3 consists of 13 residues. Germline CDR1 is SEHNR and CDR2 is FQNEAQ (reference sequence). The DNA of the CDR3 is TGTGCCAGCAGCCAGACAGGGCATAATGAGCAGTTCTTC. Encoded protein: CASSQTGHNEQFF.

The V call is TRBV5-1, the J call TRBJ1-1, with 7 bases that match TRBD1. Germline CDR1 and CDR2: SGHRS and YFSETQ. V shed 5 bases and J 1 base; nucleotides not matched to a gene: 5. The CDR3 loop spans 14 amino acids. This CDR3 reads CASSKDRTNTEAFF. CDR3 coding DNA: TGCGCCAGCAGTAAGGACAGGACGAACACTGAAGCTTTCTTT.

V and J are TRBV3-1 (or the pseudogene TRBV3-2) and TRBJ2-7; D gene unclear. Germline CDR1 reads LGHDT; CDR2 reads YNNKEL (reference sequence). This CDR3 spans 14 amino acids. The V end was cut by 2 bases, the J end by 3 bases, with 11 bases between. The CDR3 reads CASSQSQTGYEQYF. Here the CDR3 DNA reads TGTGCCAGCAGCCAATCCCAAACCGGCTACGAGCAGTACTTC.

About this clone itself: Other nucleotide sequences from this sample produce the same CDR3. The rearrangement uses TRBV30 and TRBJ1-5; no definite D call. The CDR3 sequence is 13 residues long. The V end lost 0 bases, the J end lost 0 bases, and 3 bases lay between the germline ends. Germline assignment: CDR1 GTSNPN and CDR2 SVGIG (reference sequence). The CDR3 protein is CAWSVYSNQPQHF. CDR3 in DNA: TGTGCCTGGAGTGTGTATAGCAATCAGCCCCAGCATTTT.

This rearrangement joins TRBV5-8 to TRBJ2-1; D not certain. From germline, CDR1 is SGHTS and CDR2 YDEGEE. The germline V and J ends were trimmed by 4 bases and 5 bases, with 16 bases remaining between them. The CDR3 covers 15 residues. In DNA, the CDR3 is TGTGCCAGCAGCCCTTTATTACCCCTAAACAATGAGCAGTTCTTC. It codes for CASSPLLPLNNEQFF.

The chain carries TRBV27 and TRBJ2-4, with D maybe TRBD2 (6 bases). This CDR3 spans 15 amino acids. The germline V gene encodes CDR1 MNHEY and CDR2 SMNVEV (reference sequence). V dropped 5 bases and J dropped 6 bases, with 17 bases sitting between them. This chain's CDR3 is CASSDAGTYGNIQYF. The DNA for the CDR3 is TGTGCCAGCAGTGATGCCGGGACTTATGGAAACATTCAGTACTTC.

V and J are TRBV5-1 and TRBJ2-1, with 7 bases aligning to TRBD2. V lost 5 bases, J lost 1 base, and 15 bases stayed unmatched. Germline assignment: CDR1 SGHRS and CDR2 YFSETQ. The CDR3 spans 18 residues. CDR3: CASSSLLSGRESYNEQFF. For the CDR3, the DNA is TGCGCCAGCAGTTCGCTTTTGAGTGGGAGGGAATCCTACAATGAGCAGTTCTTC. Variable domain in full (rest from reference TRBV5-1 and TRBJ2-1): KAGVTQTPRYLIKTRGQQVTLSCSPISGHRSVSWYQQTPGQGLQFLFEYFSETQRNKGNFPGRFSGRQFSNSRSEMNVSTLELGDSALYLCASSSLLSGRESYNEQFFGPGTRLTVL.

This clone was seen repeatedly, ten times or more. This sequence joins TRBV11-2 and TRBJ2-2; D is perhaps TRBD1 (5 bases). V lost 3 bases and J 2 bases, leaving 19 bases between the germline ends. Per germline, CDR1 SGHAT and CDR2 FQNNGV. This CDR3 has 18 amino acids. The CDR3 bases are TGTGCCAGCAGCTTGGGCTGGGGCGCGACAACCAACACCGGGGAGCTGTTTTTT. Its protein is CASSLGWGATTNTGELFF.

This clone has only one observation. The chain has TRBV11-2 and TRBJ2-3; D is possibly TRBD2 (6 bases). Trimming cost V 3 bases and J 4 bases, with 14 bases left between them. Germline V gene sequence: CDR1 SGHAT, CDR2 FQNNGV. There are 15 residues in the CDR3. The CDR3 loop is CASSFLMAGPDTQYF. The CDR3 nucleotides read TGTGCCAGCAGCTTCCTTATGGCGGGGCCAGATACGCAGTATTTT. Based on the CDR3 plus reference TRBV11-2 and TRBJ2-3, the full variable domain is EAGVAQSPRYKIIEKRQSVAFWCNPISGHATLYWYQQILGQGPKLLIQFQNNGVVDDSQLPKDRFSAERLKGVDSTLKIQPAKLEDSAVYLCASSFLMAGPDTQYFGPGTRLTVL.

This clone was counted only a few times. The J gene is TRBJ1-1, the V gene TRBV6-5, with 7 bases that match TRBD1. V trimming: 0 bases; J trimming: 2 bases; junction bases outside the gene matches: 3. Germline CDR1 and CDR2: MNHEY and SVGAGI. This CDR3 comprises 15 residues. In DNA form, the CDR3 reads TGTGCCAGCAGTTACTCGGGACAGTACAACACTGAAGCTTTCTTT. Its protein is CASSYSGQYNTEAFF.

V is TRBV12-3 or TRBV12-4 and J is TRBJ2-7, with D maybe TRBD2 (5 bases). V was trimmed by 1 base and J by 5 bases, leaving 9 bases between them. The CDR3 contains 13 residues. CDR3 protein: CASSLGTWDEQYV. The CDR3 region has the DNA TGTGCCAGCAGTTTAGGGACTTGGGACGAGCAGTACGTC.

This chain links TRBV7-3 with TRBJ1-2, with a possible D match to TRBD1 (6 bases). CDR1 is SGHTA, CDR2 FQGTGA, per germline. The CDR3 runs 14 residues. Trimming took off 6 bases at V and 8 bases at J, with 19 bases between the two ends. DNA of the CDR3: TGTGCCAGCAGTCCCGACGGGACACCAAAAGGCTACACCTTC. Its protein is CASSPDGTPKGYTF. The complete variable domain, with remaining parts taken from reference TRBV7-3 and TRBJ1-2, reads GAGVSQTPSNKVTEKGKYVELRCDPISGHTALYWYRQSLGQGPEFLIYFQGTGAADDSGLPNDRFFAVRPEGSVSTLKIQRTERGDSAVYLCASSPDGTPKGYTFGSGTRLTVV.

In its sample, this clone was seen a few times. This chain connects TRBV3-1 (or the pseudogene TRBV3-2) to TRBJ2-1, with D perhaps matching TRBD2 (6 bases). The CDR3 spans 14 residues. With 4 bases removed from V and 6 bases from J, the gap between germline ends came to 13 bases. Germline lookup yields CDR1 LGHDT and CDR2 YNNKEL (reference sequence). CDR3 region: CASSRRLGANEQFF. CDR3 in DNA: TGTGCCAGCAGCCGCCGACTAGGAGCCAATGAGCAGTTCTTC.